This is a list of T cell receptor beta chains from one sample in a study of T-cell memory formation after mild COVID-19. MiXCR, run by TCRdb on the 5' RACE reads, gives a single entry per CDR3 protein. Counted here are about 190,000 distinct CDR3 sequences, about 18% occurring once; the ten biggest clones make up roughly 2.4%. Input material: PBMCs or a T cell subset sorted from them (not recorded which). These receptors all come from an adult woman who had mild COVID-19 (a few samples of this study predate the infection). Cell type and time point are not known. The CDR3 runs from the conserved cysteine through the conserved F or W. D genes are given only for firm matches. Size is stated for part of the rows, as once, few or many counts, or as a class when the clone is expanded.

few	TRBV7-9	TRBJ1-2	-	TGTGCCAGCAGCTTAGGAGCTCCCTATGGCTACACCTTC	CASSLGAPYGYTF
few	TRBV5-1	TRBJ1-4	-	TGCGCCAGCAGCTTGGGGGAGGGACCAGTCGGAAAACTGTTTTTT	CASSLGEGPVGKLFF
-	TRBV20-1	TRBJ1-1	-	TGCAGTGCTAGAGATAAGGTTTTCGACACTGAAGCTTTCTTT	CSARDKVFDTEAFF
-	TRBV20-1	TRBJ2-7	-	TGCAGTGCTAGGAAAAGGGACACCTACGAGCAGTACTTC	CSARKRDTYEQYF
-	TRBV5-1	TRBJ2-5	-	TGCGCCAGCAGCTTGGGCCGGGGTAGTCGGTCGGAGACCCAGTACTTC	CASSLGRGSRSETQYF
-	TRBV29-1	TRBJ2-1	-	TGCAGCGTTGAGCGAGCGTGGGGACCCCCCTACAATGAGCAGTTCTTC	CSVERAWGPPYNEQFF
few	TRBV3-1	TRBJ1-1	-	TGTGCCAGCAGCCTAGGGGTGGTGACTGAAGCTTTCTTT	CASSLGVVTEAFF
few	TRBV12-3/TRBV12-4	TRBJ2-3	-	TGTGCCAGCAGTACCCGGGACCTTACGCAGTATTTT	CASSTRDLTQYF
-	TRBV14	TRBJ2-7	-	TGTGCCAGCAGCCAAGGATTAGGGGGGGCCCTCTACGAGCAGTACTTC	CASSQGLGGALYEQYF
-	TRBV20-1	TRBJ1-6	-	TGCAGTGCTAGGCCCTCACGGGGGAATAATTCACCCCTCCACTTT	CSARPSRGNNSPLHF
-	TRBV20-1	TRBJ2-7	-	TGCAGTGCTTATTCGGGGACTGGGAACGGCTACGAGCAGTACTTC	CSAYSGTGNGYEQYF
few	TRBV7-3	TRBJ2-2	-	TGTGCCAGCAGCTTAGGACCTGGTCGAACCGGGGAGCTGTTTTTT	CASSLGPGRTGELFF
few	TRBV7-9	TRBJ2-3	-	TGTGCCAGCAGCCGCGACAGCAGCGCAGATACGCAGTATTTT	CASSRDSSADTQYF
-	TRBV29-1	TRBJ2-7	-	TGCAGCGTTGTACAGGGCCAGGGATTCGAGCAGTACTTC	CSVVQGQGFEQYF
few	TRBV11-2	TRBJ2-3	TRBD2	TGTGCCAGCAGCTCACCGGGACTAGCGGGGGCGAGCACAGATACGCAGTATTTT	CASSSPGLAGASTDTQYF
-	TRBV4-2	TRBJ2-1	TRBD2	TGTGCCAGCAGCCAAGATTATGGCGGGAGAGAGCAGTTCTTC	CASSQDYGGREQFF
-	TRBV20-1	TRBJ1-5	-	TGCAGTGCTAGACCGGGACCGAGCAATCAGCCCCAGCATTTT	CSARPGPSNQPQHF
once	TRBV2	TRBJ2-5	TRBD2	TGTGCCAGCAGTGACCGGGCGGGGAGGGGTGAGACCCAGTACTTC	CASSDRAGRGETQYF
-	TRBV20-1	TRBJ1-2	-	TGCAGTGCTAGAGAGGCGGGGGACGCTGCAAACTATGGCTACACCTTC	CSAREAGDAANYGYTF
many	TRBV7-9	TRBJ2-2	TRBD1	TGTGCCAGCAGCGGACAGGGGGAGGTGCCTACCGGGGAGCTGTTTTTT	CASSGQGEVPTGELFF
many	TRBV12-3/TRBV12-4	TRBJ1-2	-	TGTGCCAGCAGTTTTTCCGATTTGAACTATGGCTACACCTTC	CASSFSDLNYGYTF
few	TRBV7-9	TRBJ1-1	-	TGTGCCAGCAGCCATGGGAGGGGGAACACTGAAGCTTTCTTT	CASSHGRGNTEAFF
-	TRBV24-1	TRBJ2-1	TRBD2	TGTGCCACCAGTGATCCTAGCGGGAGGAGGGGCGATGAGCAGTTCTTC	CATSDPSGRRGDEQFF
many	TRBV7-2	TRBJ1-2	-	TGTGCCAGCAGCTTACAGGCGGGGGCAGCTAACTATGGCTACACCTTC	CASSLQAGAANYGYTF
-	TRBV29-1	TRBJ2-7	-	TGCAGCGTTGAAATAACAGGGTCCTACGAGCAGTACTTC	CSVEITGSYEQYF
-	TRBV24-1	TRBJ1-1	-	TGTGCCACCCAGGCGAGGGGGAGCACTGAAGCTTTCTTT	CATQARGSTEAFF
-	TRBV29-1	TRBJ2-2	-	TGCAGCGTTGTGAACACCGGGGAGCTGTTTTTT	CSVVNTGELFF
-	TRBV12-3/TRBV12-4	TRBJ2-5	-	TGTGCCAGCAGTCCCCCGGGAGTGGGGGAGACCCAGTACTTC	CASSPPGVGETQYF
few	TRBV6-5	TRBJ1-1	-	TGTGCCGCCCGGGGTAGGGTGACTGAAGCTTTCTTT	CAARGRVTEAFF
-	TRBV5-1	TRBJ2-7	-	TGCGCCAGCAGCCCGGGACACCTGGTCGACGAGCAGTACTTC	CASSPGHLVDEQYF
few	TRBV18	TRBJ2-1	-	TGTGCCAGCTCACCACTGAAGGACAATGAGCAGTTCTTC	CASSPLKDNEQFF
few	TRBV12-3/TRBV12-4	TRBJ1-2	-	TGTGCCAGCACCCTGGGGGGGTCTGGCTACACCTTC	CASTLGGSGYTF
many	TRBV5-1	TRBJ2-3	-	TGCGCCAGCAGCCACCCCGGCATAGATACGCAGTATTTT	CASSHPGIDTQYF
-	TRBV7-8	TRBJ2-2	TRBD1	TGTGCCAGCAGCTCTGCGACAGGGCTTTTGGGGGAGCTGTTTTTT	CASSSATGLLGELFF
-	TRBV27	TRBJ2-1	-	TGTGCCAGCAGTTTGGGCAGGGTGAGCAATGAGCAGTTCTTC	CASSLGRVSNEQFF
-	TRBV12-3/TRBV12-4	TRBJ2-7	-	TGTGCCAGCAGCATGCGGGGATCCCTCACCTACGAGCAGTACTTC	CASSMRGSLTYEQYF
few	TRBV18	TRBJ2-1	-	TGTGCCAGCTCGGGCCAAACCTACAATGAGCAGTTCTTC	CASSGQTYNEQFF
many	TRBV27	TRBJ1-2	-	TGTGCCAGCTCGGTGGACGGGGCCTATGGCTACACCTTC	CASSVDGAYGYTF
-	TRBV29-1	TRBJ2-5	-	TGCAGCGTTCGAGACGAGGGGGAGACCCAGTACTTC	CSVRDEGETQYF
few	TRBV6-5	TRBJ1-1	-	TGTGCCAGCAGGAATACAGGGAACACTGAAGCTTTCTTT	CASRNTGNTEAFF
-	TRBV2	TRBJ1-5	-	TGTGCCAGCAGTGCTCCCAGCAATCAGCCCCAGCATTTT	CASSAPSNQPQHF
few	TRBV6-5	TRBJ2-4	TRBD2	TGTGCCAGCAGCCGACTAGCGGGAGGGAGCAAAAACATTCAGTACTTC	CASSRLAGGSKNIQYF
-	TRBV7-3	TRBJ2-1	TRBD2	TGTGCCAGCAGCCCTCTTAGCGGGGGAATTTACAATGAGCAGTTCTTC	CASSPLSGGIYNEQFF
-	TRBV7-2	TRBJ2-1	-	TGTGCCAGCAGCTTAGGACACAGGTACAATGAGCAGTTCTTC	CASSLGHRYNEQFF
-	TRBV12-3/TRBV12-4	TRBJ1-1	-	TGTGCCAGCAGCACAAATAGACTTTCCGGGACACTCTTT	CASSTNRLSGTLF
few	TRBV14	TRBJ1-2	-	TGTGCCAGCAGCCAAGCAGGTATCGGGGTCTATGGCTACACCTTC	CASSQAGIGVYGYTF
-	TRBV11-3	TRBJ1-1	TRBD1	TGTGCCAGCAGCTCCAAGGGGGCGCGGAGTACTGAAGCTTTCTTT	CASSSKGARSTEAFF
many	TRBV6-6	TRBJ2-2	TRBD2	TGTGCCAGCAGTTACAGAGAGGCTAGCGGAGATGGGGAGCTGTTTTTT	CASSYREASGDGELFF
few	TRBV7-9	TRBJ2-7	-	TGTGCCAGCAGCCCTCGACAGGGTGAAGGGAGGGAGCAGTACTTC	CASSPRQGEGREQYF
-	TRBV20-1	TRBJ2-5	TRBD1	TGCAGTGCTAGAGATCGTACAGGGGGCTGGGAGACCCAGTACTTC	CSARDRTGGWETQYF
few	TRBV4-1	TRBJ1-5	-	TGCGCCAGCAGCCCCCGGGACGGAGATCAGCCCCAGCATTTT	CASSPRDGDQPQHF
-	TRBV7-2	TRBJ2-3	TRBD2	TGTGCCAGCAGCTGGACTAGCGGGAGCGCGGATACGCAGTATTTT	CASSWTSGSADTQYF
few	TRBV4-2	TRBJ2-7	TRBD2	TGTGCCAGCAGCCAAAGCCTGGGACTAGCGGGAGGCTATGAGCAGTACTTC	CASSQSLGLAGGYEQYF
few	TRBV10-3	TRBJ2-7	-	TGTGCCAAAGGCCCAAACCCCGACGAGCAGTACTTC	CAKGPNPDEQYF
-	TRBV14	TRBJ1-2	-	TGTGCCAGCAGCCCTGTCCAGCACTATGGCTACACCTTC	CASSPVQHYGYTF